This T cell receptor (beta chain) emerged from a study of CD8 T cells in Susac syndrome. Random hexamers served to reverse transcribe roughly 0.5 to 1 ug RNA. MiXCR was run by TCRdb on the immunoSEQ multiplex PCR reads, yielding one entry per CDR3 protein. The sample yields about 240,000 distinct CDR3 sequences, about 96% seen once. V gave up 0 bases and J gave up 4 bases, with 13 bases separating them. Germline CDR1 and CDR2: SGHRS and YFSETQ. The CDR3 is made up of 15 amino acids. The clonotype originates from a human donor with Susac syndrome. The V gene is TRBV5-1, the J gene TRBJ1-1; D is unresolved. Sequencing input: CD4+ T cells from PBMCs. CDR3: CASSLGTGVGTEAFF. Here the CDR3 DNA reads TGCGCCAGCAGCTTGGGCACGGGCGTTGGCACTGAAGCTTTCTTT.